These 23 T cell receptor beta chains were sequenced from one sample in a study of cytomegalovirus exposure and HLA in healthy donors. With 60 Vbeta and 13 Jbeta primers, the PCR was carried out. Here immunoSEQ multiplex PCR was the method, and the copy in TCRdb shows in-frame clones only, minus some. The table lists 170,000 or so clones, roughly 80% of them singletons, with 6.5% to 8.5% in the top ten. Sequenced input: PBMCs. Receptors were obtained from a man younger than 45 in good health and CMV-seropositive.

Comments on this clone: A junction end diverges from the germline sequence, so it may reflect a read error. The J gene is TRBJ1-5, the V gene TRBV5-6; 9 nucleotides agree with TRBD1. The CDR3 is 15 residues long. Germline V gene data show CDR1 as SGHDT and CDR2 as YYEEEE. Here the CDR3 reads CTSSLGQGSNQPQHF. CDR3 sequence (DNA): TGTACCAGCAGCTTGGGACAGGGTAGCAATCAGCCCCAGCATTTT.

The rearrangement uses TRBV7-6 and TRBJ2-5; 7 positions match TRBD1. Trimming removed 5 bases from V and 0 bases from J; junction bases left unmatched: 3. There are 14 residues in the CDR3. Per the germline V gene, CDR1 is SGHVS and CDR2 is FNYEAQ. Written as DNA, the CDR3 is TGTGCCAGCAGCACAGGGGAGTACCAAGAGACCCAGTACTTC. It specifies CASSTGEYQETQYF.

V is TRBV4-1 and J is TRBJ2-4; TRBD1 is a possible D gene (5 bases). From germline, CDR1 is MGHRA and CDR2 YSYEKL. This CDR3 region has 16 residues. V was trimmed by 0 bases and J by 0 bases, leaving 9 bases between them. CDR3 nucleotides: TGCGCCAGCAGCCAAGAAAAGGGGATAGCCAAAAACATTCAGTACTTC. Protein product: CASSQEKGIAKNIQYF.

The table lists this clone with a few counts. J is TRBJ2-3 and V is TRBV29-1, with TRBD2 identical over 7 bases. V was clipped by 1 base and J by 4 bases; unmatched bases: 8. This CDR3 contains 15 residues. In germline, CDR1 is SQVTM, CDR2 ANQGSEA. The CDR3 region is CSVEGTAGFADTQYF. Here the CDR3 DNA reads TGCAGCGTTGAAGGAACAGCGGGGTTCGCAGATACGCAGTATTTT.

Comment on this clone: Its ends do not fully match the called genes, so a read error is possible. Different DNA sequences within this sample yield the same CDR3. The genes are TRBV7-6 and TRBJ1-1, with 9 bases that match TRBD1. CDR1 is SGHVS, CDR2 FNYEAQ, per germline. The length of the CDR3 is 14 residues. The DNA of the CDR3 is TGCGCCAGCAGCCAGGGACAGGGCACCACTGAAGCTTTCTTT. As protein: CASSQGQGTTEAFF.

The rearrangement links TRBV28 to TRBJ1-5, with 8 bases identical to TRBD1. J lost 3 bases, V lost 5 bases, and 6 bases had no gene match. The germline V gene encodes CDR1 MDHEN and CDR2 SYDVKM. The CDR3 has 15 amino acids. The CDR3 DNA reads TGTGCCAGCAGTGGACAGGGCTACTCCAATCAGCCCCAGCATTTT. This gives the protein CASSGQGYSNQPQHF.

The rearrangement links TRBV5-4 to TRBJ2-2, with TRBD2 matching over 14 bases. V shed 4 bases and J 3 bases; nucleotides not matched to a gene: 8. The CDR3 consists of 18 residues. Germline CDR1 reads SGHNT; CDR2 reads YYREEE (reference sequence). The CDR3 loop is CASSRGLAGVGYTGELFF. The CDR3 bases are TGTGCCAGCAGCCGGGGACTAGCGGGAGTTGGGTACACCGGGGAGCTGTTTTTT.

The chain carries TRBV15 and TRBJ1-1, with D unresolved. The CDR3 length is 16 residues. Germline CDR1 reads LNHNV; CDR2 reads YYDKDF (reference sequence). The V and J ends lost 0 bases and 4 bases respectively, with 15 bases between them. The CDR3 DNA is TGTGCCACCAGCAGAGATCGGAAGGACTTCGGCACTGAAGCTTTCTTT. Translating it yields CATSRDRKDFGTEAFF.

J is TRBJ2-1 and V is TRBV19, with 10 positions matching TRBD2. The CDR3 extends over 14 amino acids. Germline trimming cut 7 bases from V and 10 bases from J; bases unmatched to any gene: 10. Germline CDR1 and CDR2: LNHDA and SQIVND (reference sequence). CDR3 sequence (DNA): TGTGCCAGTATCGACGCTAGCGGGGGCAAGGAGCAGTTCTTC. It yields the protein CASIDASGGKEQFF. Full variable domain (outside the CDR3, taken from reference TRBV19 and TRBJ2-1): DGGITQSPKYLFRKEGQNVTLSCEQNLNHDAMYWYRQDPGQGLRLIYYSQIVNDFQKGDIAEGYSVSREKKESFPLTVTSAQKNPTAFYLCASIDASGGKEQFFGPGTRLTVL.

This chain uses TRBV5-6 with TRBJ2-7; D remains ambiguous. Germline assignment: CDR1 SGHDT and CDR2 YYEEEE. The CDR3 covers 13 residues. V lost 1 base and J 3 bases, leaving 8 bases between the germline ends. The CDR3 reads CASSLSPSYEQYF. CDR3 bases: TGTGCCAGCAGCTTGAGTCCGAGCTACGAGCAGTACTTC.

This clone was seen just once. This sequence joins TRBV4-1 and TRBJ2-7; D possibly corresponds to TRBD1 (7 bases). The CDR3 sequence is 16 residues long. Deletions cut 0 bases from V and 4 bases from J, with 16 bases between. Germline loops: CDR1 MGHRA, CDR2 YSYEKL. CDR3: CASSQEGGHRGYEQYF. CDR3 nucleotides: TGCGCCAGCAGCCAAGAAGGGGGCCATCGGGGGTACGAGCAGTACTTC.

In its sample, this clone was seen a few times. Written as DNA, the CDR3 is TGTGCCAGCAGCTTAGGGGACAGCCCTAGCACAGATACGCAGTATTTT. As protein: CASSLGDSPSTDTQYF. The chain couples TRBV7-9 to TRBJ2-3, with TRBD1 matching over 7 bases. V was clipped by 1 base and J by 0 bases; unmatched bases: 4. Germline CDR1 is SEHNR and CDR2 is FQNEAQ (reference sequence). The CDR3 loop spans 16 amino acids. Supplemented by reference TRBV7-9 and TRBJ2-3, the full variable domain reads DTGVSQNPRHKITKRGQNVTFRCDPISEHNRLYWYRQTLGQGPEFLTYFQNEAQLEKSRLLSDRFSAERPKGSFSTLEIQRTEQGDSAMYLCASSLGDSPSTDTQYFGPGTRLTVL.

The genes are TRBV10-1 and TRBJ2-1, with TRBD1 identical over 7 bases. V lost 5 bases to trimming and J lost 0 bases; unmatched junction nucleotides: 7. Germline CDR1 and CDR2: WNHNN and SYGVQD (reference sequence). The CDR3 runs to 16 residues. The CDR3 loop reads CASSTDREGSYNEQFF. The CDR3 coding sequence is TGCGCCAGCAGTACCGACAGGGAAGGCTCCTACAATGAGCAGTTCTTC.

The V call is TRBV4-2, the J call TRBJ1-2; 8 nucleotides align to TRBD1. This CDR3 spans 15 amino acids. V lost 5 bases to trimming and J lost 1 base; unmatched junction nucleotides: 6. In germline, CDR1 is LGHNA, CDR2 YNFKEQ. The CDR3 reads CASSSQGEGNYGYTF. DNA of the CDR3: TGTGCCAGCAGCTCACAGGGGGAGGGTAACTATGGCTACACCTTC.

V usage is TRBV25-1 and J usage is TRBJ2-7, with 14 bases that match TRBD2. The CDR3 runs to 16 residues. The V segment lost 1 base and the J segment 2 bases; nucleotides outside the gene matches: 1. Germline V gives CDR1 MGHDK, CDR2 SYGVNS. This CDR3 is CASSESGLAGAYEQYF. The CDR3 nucleotides are TGTGCCAGCAGTGAATCGGGACTAGCGGGAGCCTACGAGCAGTACTTC.

This clone showed up just once. The chain employs TRBV7-2 and TRBJ2-7, with 9 bases matching TRBD1. The CDR3 spans 16 residues. After removal of 5 bases from V and 2 bases from J, the junction contained 10 bases not matched to a gene. Germline CDR1 reads SGHTA; CDR2 reads FQGNSA. The CDR3 is CASSKRTGVRTYEQYF. The CDR3 region has the DNA TGTGCCAGCAGCAAACGGACAGGGGTTAGAACCTACGAGCAGTACTTC. Full variable domain (outside the CDR3, taken from reference TRBV7-2 and TRBJ2-7): GAGVSQSPSNKVTEKGKDVELRCDPISGHTALYWYRQSLGQGLEFLIYFQGNSAPDKSGLPSDRFSAERTGGSVSTLTIQRTQQEDSAVYLCASSKRTGVRTYEQYFGPGTRLTVT.

The rearrangement uses TRBV27 and TRBJ1-5; 8 bases line up with TRBD1. There are 15 residues in the CDR3. Germline CDR1 MNHEY, CDR2 SMNVEV (reference sequence). Trimming removed 4 bases from V and 4 bases from J; junction bases left unmatched: 6. The CDR3 protein is CASSSIQGGNQPQHF. The CDR3 bases are TGTGCCAGCAGTTCCATACAGGGGGGAAATCAGCCCCAGCATTTT.

This clone was counted once. The chain uses TRBV20-1 and TRBJ2-1; the D is unclear. This CDR3 contains 11 residues. Germline V gene sequence: CDR1 DFQATT, CDR2 SNEGSKA (reference sequence). V dropped 5 bases and J dropped 3 bases, with 5 bases sitting between them. The CDR3 reads CSAVIYNEQFF. In DNA form, the CDR3 reads TGCAGTGCTGTAATCTACAATGAGCAGTTCTTC.

This clone came up once. The chain links TRBV6-5 to TRBJ2-7; possible D gene TRBD1, 5 bases. Germline-derived CDR1 and CDR2 are MNHEY and SVGAGI. This CDR3 has 16 residues. V lost 0 bases and J lost 4, with 16 bases in between. DNA for the CDR3: TGTGCCAGCAGTTACTCGTCAGCAGGGTCCCCGTACGAGCAGTACTTC. This sequence encodes CASSYSSAGSPYEQYF.

CDR3 protein: CASSWGTGDQPQHF. The CDR3 DNA follows: TGTGCCAGCAGCTGGGGGACAGGGGATCAGCCCCAGCATTTT. The chain recombines TRBV7-2 with TRBJ1-5, with 10 positions matching TRBD1. V was pared by 4 bases and J by 5 bases, with 2 bases of the junction left unmatched. Germline V gene sequence: CDR1 SGHTA, CDR2 FQGNSA. The CDR3 runs to 14 residues.

V usage is TRBV27 and J usage is TRBJ2-1; 10 nucleotides line up with TRBD2. Losses at the gene ends were 4 bases for V and 9 bases for J; bases not matched to a gene: 9. CDR3 length: 15 residues. Germline lookup yields CDR1 MNHEY and CDR2 SMNVEV (reference sequence). The CDR3 loop is CASSSRTSGFFEQFF. CDR3 bases: TGTGCCAGCAGTTCCCGGACTAGCGGTTTTTTTGAGCAGTTCTTC.

In regard to this clone: Compared with germline, one end of the junction differs, possibly owing to a read error. The chain recombines TRBV5-1 with TRBJ1-1, with 7 nucleotides matching TRBD1. The germline V gene has CDR1 SGHRS and CDR2 YFSETQ. The CDR3 spans 16 residues. CDR3 amino acids: CVSSLQGPKGSGEAFF. In nucleotides, the CDR3 is TGCGTCAGCAGCTTACAGGGGCCTAAGGGGTCCGGTGAAGCTTTCTTT.

The rearrangement joins TRBV5-1 to TRBJ2-5, with 12 bases identical to TRBD2. CDR3 size: 15 residues. V trimming: 2 bases; J trimming: 4 bases; junction bases outside the gene matches: 3. Germline V CDR1 and CDR2: SGHRS, YFSETQ. In nucleotides, the CDR3 is TGCGCCAGCAGCTTAGCTAGCGGGGGGGCAGAGACCCAGTACTTC. Its protein product is CASSLASGGAETQYF.